This T cell receptor beta chain was identified in a study of cytomegalovirus exposure and HLA in healthy donors (dated by TCRdb to 2016 to 2017). Turning to the overall study: An earlier analysis of around 600 of the donors reported more than 250 Gb of sequence data and 100 million to 130 million unique TCR beta sequences from about 179 million T cells. To predict cytomegalovirus infection status, the study brought together high-throughput TCR immunosequencing, statistical association of individual TCRs with disease status, and machine learning. In an earlier analysis of roughly 600 of the donors, high-throughput TCR beta sequencing was used to judge whether each TCR beta V gene segment behaved as functional or pseudogenic. Roughly 5 DR-DQ haplotypes were handled as single units for association and clustering because linkage in the cohort was strong. HLA typing covered class I and class II loci at four-digit resolution. Roughly 290 gigabases of sequencing data and roughly 80 million unique TCR sequences made up an early release that covered some 640 HLA-typed donors. The study used immunosequencing to profile the T cell repertoires of several hundred subjects and linked those repertoires to cytomegalovirus serostatus. Rather than using new phenotypic data, the later analysis identified candidate immune exposures from TCR beta sequences and from how often those sequences occurred across donors. Besides the first cohort of about 730 subjects, a separate validation cohort made up of 120 or so different subjects was used. Every repertoire in the discovery cohort had been generated on one and the same sequencing platform. The number of typed donors differed by locus: about 629-630 for A, B, C, DRB1 and DQB1; 522 for DQA1; some 610 for DPA1; and 400 to 480 for DPB1. Genome-wide SNP genotypes for about three fifths of the roughly 700 donors were used in a later genetic analysis, which treated that subset as a discovery cohort. Among around 400 genotyped donors of the cohort, an average of approximately 240,000 unique TCR beta nucleotide sequences was sequenced per donor, of which approximately 18% were non-productive. Of the 350 to 400 genotyped donors, about 84% fell in the genetic ancestry cluster associated with self-reported Caucasian donors. The aim of the study was to test whether cataloging public T cell receptors could identify signatures of past pathogen exposure. To study patterns of TCR occurrence, a later analysis re-analyzed previously published TCR beta repertoires from 600 to 750 donors and added high-resolution HLA genotyping. Donor age, sex, ethnicity and CMV serostatus were compiled alongside the repertoire data. The study at large found these results: In a later analysis, about 17,000 TCR beta sequences were associated with specific HLA alleles at a false discovery rate of 0.05. In both the original and validation cohorts, the classifier was reported to diagnose cytomegalovirus status with high specificity and sensitivity. While some public TCRs were present in many individuals, most TCR sequences turned up only very rarely across donors. Correlated functional status among segregating V segments might be attributable to linkage disequilibrium, but an unknown experimental factor could not be ruled out. In vitro tests confirmed that three of the cytomegalovirus-associated TCR beta chains recognize cytomegalovirus antigens. According to a later genetic analysis, donors in an Asian-associated ancestry cluster had fewer N-insertions in productive TCRs than the roughly 670-donor mean. An association between a missense DCLRE1C variant and V-gene and J-gene trimming of TCR beta chains was found in a later genetic analysis and replicated in an independent cohort. In a later analysis, several top co-occurrence clusters were reported to appear linked to parvovirus B19, influenza, CMV and Epstein-Barr virus. A cluster of highly shared sequence variants was judged likely to be a technical artifact of the sequencing pipeline. Roughly uniform sequencing depth across donors was assumed in presence/absence analyses, although this assumption may not hold. Compared with equally common non-associated chains, HLA-associated TCR beta chains in a later analysis were more clonally expanded and had lower generation probabilities. This cohort had only TCR beta chains sequenced, and the lack of alpha or paired-chain data limited which features could be detected. Because the 87-base-pair reads could not distinguish some IMGT-functional V segments, including TRBV6-2 and TRBV6-3, those segments were excluded. Most CMV-associated TCR beta chains appeared to be HLA-restricted in a later analysis, and the HLA associations seemed to be driven largely by CMV exposure. CMV serostatus was the only immune exposure information available for the cohort. Because counts were too low, roughly 17 rarely observed V segments, including chromosome 9 orphons, were left out of the earlier analysis of 587 of the donors. An earlier analysis of around 600 of the donors showed that most TCR beta V segments appeared in productive rearrangements either about 87% or about 30% of the time, which broadly matched IMGT annotations. A further reported finding was that TCR beta sequences accurately predicted the HLA-A and HLA-B alleles for most subjects in the first cohort. When HLA alleles, especially DR and DQ, strongly co-occurred, attributing TCR associations to individual alleles was difficult. In the study, about 150 TCR beta chains were listed as associated with cytomegalovirus. According to the authors, the approach could potentially be generalized to other disease states and immunological phenotypes. Because some donors lacked HLA typing at each locus, the association tests relied only on the typed subset. In a later analysis, the rate of TCR association differed among HLA loci, with DRB1 alleles having the most associated TCRs and HLA-C alleles having the fewest.

The cohort consisted of some 670 healthy bone marrow donors. At the time of sampling, every cohort member was nominally healthy, though immune exposures that went unrecorded were likely present. The donor was CMV seronegative and was included in the group of about 350 seronegative cohort members. Every donor gave a peripheral blood sample, and the peripheral blood mononuclear cells from that sample were used for TCR beta sequencing. The Qiagen DNeasy Blood Extraction Kit was used to extract genomic DNA from the blood cell samples. As concerns this clone: Its cognate antigen has yet to be identified. No base quality values were provided; no much bigger clone lies one nucleotide off.

The library was produced with the immunoSEQ multiplex PCR assay. The multiplex PCR relied on a mix of 60 forward primers for TCR Vbeta segments and 13 reverse primers for TCR Jbeta segments. The CDR3 region of rearranged TCR beta genes was amplified from genomic DNA with a multiplex PCR assay. The Illumina HiSeq System was used to sequence the amplified TCR beta libraries as 87-base-pair reads. The original methods were these. In a later analysis, roughly 80 million unique TCR beta chains were counted across the 666 repertoires, and approximately 11 million of these chains were shared by at least two donors. A nearest-neighbor algorithm error-corrected the raw reads and collapsed the reads into unique sequences, merging closely related sequences to remove PCR and sequencing errors. CDR3 sequences were aligned to IMGT reference sequences to assign V, D and J gene segments. For a sequence to be retained, a match of at least six nucleotides was required to both a V gene segment and a J gene segment. A rearrangement was called productive if the CDR3 had no stop codons and remained in frame with V and J, and every other rearrangement was called non-productive. CDR3 was defined by IMGT convention, running from the second conserved V-encoded cysteine to the conserved J-encoded phenylalanine. In an earlier analysis of around 600 of the donors, sequences lacking an unambiguous match to a single V gene segment were excluded. In an earlier analysis of more than 500 of the donors, a V segment was called functional when productive rearrangements were above 56.7%, and segregating when the standard deviation between donors exceeded 5%. A statistical classification framework was built to diagnose cytomegalovirus status from the catalog of TCR beta chain sequences. A later analysis assigned V and J genes by comparing TCR nucleotide sequences with IMGT/GENE-DB human TR gene sequences. A later analysis assigned CDR3 sequences and most-parsimonious VDJ recombination scenarios with the TCRdist pipeline. A later analysis defined each TCR beta chain by its CDR3 amino acid sequence plus V-gene family, and excluded reads lacking a unique V-gene family. To address suspected cross-contamination and a sequencing artifact, a later analysis removed approximately 590 highly shared, low-generation-probability nucleotide sequences. In a later analysis, a clonal expansion index for each public chain was calculated from normalized within-repertoire ranks of inferred template counts. Generation probabilities in a later analysis came from a VDJ recombination model fitted to out-of-frame rearrangements, and those results were checked against IGoR. In a later analysis, TCR-TCR, TCR-HLA and TCR-CMV co-occurrence was scored with hypergeometric tests, and a repertoire-size bias correction was applied to TCR pairs. In a later analysis, false discovery rates were estimated by permuting HLA or CMV assignments 20 times. In a later analysis, co-occurring TCRs were grouped using DBSCAN, with TCRdist sequence similarity added in when clustering inside HLA-allele-positive subsets. Co-occurrence clustering excluded repertoires with fewer than 30,000 or more than 120,000 public chains, plus five with anomalous nucleotide sharing. What TCRdb holds here is the immuneACCESS table cut down to in-frame rearrangements. Part of the clones is not present; checked against another copy, under half of the missing clones reflect an unresolved V gene, and the others are unexplained. The V and J calls and clone size come from that table; D and trimming were worked out from the DNA. Across this sample there are nearly 200,000 clones, with about 90% seen only once. 1.3% of the sample lies in the top ten.

The CDR3 starts with the cysteine, ends with the phenylalanine, and has 15 residues. The kept DNA is CDR3 alone, 45 bases in frame from the first base. Reading the germline V gene gives CDR1 SGHAT and CDR2 FQNNGV. The trim is 1 base for V and 2 bases for J, with a gap of 9 bases between the germline ends. The chain is made from TRBV11-2 and TRBJ1-3, with the D gene too uncertain to name. The sequenced material came from PBMCs. This clonotype was sampled from a man aged 30 to 39 in good health and CMV-seronegative. The CDR3 region: CASSLVRAAGNTIYF. DNA sequence: TGTGCCAGCAGCTTAGTGCGGGCAGCTGGAAACACCATATATTTT.